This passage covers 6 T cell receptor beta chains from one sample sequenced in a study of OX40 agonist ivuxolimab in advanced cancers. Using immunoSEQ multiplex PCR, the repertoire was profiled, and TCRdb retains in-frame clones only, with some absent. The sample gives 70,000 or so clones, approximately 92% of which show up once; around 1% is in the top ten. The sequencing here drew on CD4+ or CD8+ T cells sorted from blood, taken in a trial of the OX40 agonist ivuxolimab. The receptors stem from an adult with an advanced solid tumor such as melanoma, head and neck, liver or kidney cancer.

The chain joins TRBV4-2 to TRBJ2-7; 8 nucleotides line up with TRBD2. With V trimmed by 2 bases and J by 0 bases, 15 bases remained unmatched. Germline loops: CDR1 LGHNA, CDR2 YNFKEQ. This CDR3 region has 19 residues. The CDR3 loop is CASSQTKSGLGGSSYEQYF. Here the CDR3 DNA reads TGTGCCAGCAGCCAAACTAAGTCGGGACTAGGCGGGAGCTCCTACGAGCAGTACTTC.

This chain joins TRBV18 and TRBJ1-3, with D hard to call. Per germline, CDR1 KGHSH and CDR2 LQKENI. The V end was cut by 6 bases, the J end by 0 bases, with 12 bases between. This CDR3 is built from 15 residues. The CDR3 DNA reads TGTGCCAGCTCCTCATCCCCAGGCTCTGGAAACACCATATATTTT. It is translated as CASSSSPGSGNTIYF.

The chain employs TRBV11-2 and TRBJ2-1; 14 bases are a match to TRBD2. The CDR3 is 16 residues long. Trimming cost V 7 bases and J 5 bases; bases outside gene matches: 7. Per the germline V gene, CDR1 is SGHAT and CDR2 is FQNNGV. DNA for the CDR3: TGTGCCAGCACCAAATGGACTAGCGGGAGGCACAATGAGCAGTTCTTC. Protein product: CASTKWTSGRHNEQFF.

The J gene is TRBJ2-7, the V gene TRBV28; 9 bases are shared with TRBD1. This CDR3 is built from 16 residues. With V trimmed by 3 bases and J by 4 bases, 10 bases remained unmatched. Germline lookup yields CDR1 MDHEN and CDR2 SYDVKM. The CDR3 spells CASSFPGRTGVYEQYF. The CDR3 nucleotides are TGTGCCAGCAGTTTCCCCGGCCGGACAGGGGTTTACGAGCAGTACTTC.

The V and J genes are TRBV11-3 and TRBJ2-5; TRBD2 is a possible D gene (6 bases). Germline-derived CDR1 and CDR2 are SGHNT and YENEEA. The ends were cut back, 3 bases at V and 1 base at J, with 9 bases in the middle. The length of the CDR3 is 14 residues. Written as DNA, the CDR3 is TGTGCCAGCAGCTTGAGGACTACCCAAGAGACCCAGTACTTC. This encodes CASSLRTTQETQYF. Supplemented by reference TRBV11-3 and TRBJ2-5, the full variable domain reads EAGVVQSPRYKIIEKKQPVAFWCNPISGHNTLYWYLQNLGQGPELLIRYENEEAVDDSQLPKDRFSAERLKGVDSTLKIQPAELGDSAVYLCASSLRTTQETQYFGPGTRLLVL.

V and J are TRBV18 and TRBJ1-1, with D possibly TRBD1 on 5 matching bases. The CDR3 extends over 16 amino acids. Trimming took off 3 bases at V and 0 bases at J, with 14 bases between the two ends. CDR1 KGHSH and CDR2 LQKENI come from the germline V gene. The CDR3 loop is CASSPGRVGVNTEAFF. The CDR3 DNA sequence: TGTGCCAGCTCACCCGGCAGGGTAGGAGTGAACACTGAAGCTTTCTTT.